One sample yielded the 20 T cell receptor beta chains listed below, sequenced in a study of a mutant IDH1 vaccine in newly diagnosed glioma. The time point denotes: week 5, during vaccination. Doses consisted of 300 ug of mutant IDH1 20-mer peptide each, paired with topical imiquimod. These TCRs are of unknown antigen specificity. The repertoire was sequenced with immunoSEQ multiplex PCR; TCRdb's copy has only in-frame clones and lacks some. The sample lists approximately 24,000 clones, roughly 77% seen once, with about 9.4% in the top ten. The starting material was PBMCs, obtained from a glioma patient whose treatment included an IDH1 peptide vaccine. These receptors were taken from a man aged 35-49 years with glioma.

This clone was counted once. The chain uses TRBV18 and TRBJ1-4, with D possibly TRBD1 on 5 matching bases. CDR1 is KGHSH, CDR2 LQKENI, per germline. V dropped 3 bases and J dropped 0 bases, with 8 bases sitting between them. This CDR3 is built from 15 residues. DNA for the CDR3: TGTGCCAGCTCACCGGTCAGGGCAACTAATGAAAAACTGTTTTTT. Its translation is CASSPVRATNEKLFF. Complete variable domain (other parts from reference TRBV18 and TRBJ1-4): NAGVMQNPRHLVRRRGQEARLRCSPMKGHSHVYWYRQLPEEGLKFMVYLQKENIIDESGMPKERFSAEFPKEGPSILRIQQVVRGDSAAYFCASSPVRATNEKLFFGSGTQLSVL.

The gene calls are TRBV27 and TRBJ2-3; 8 bases agree with TRBD2. CDR3 length equals 16 residues. CDR1 and CDR2 (germline): MNHEY, SMNVEV (reference sequence). Trimming removed 3 bases from V and 1 base from J; junction bases left unmatched: 6. The CDR3 region is CASSLDSRGGTDTQYF. The DNA of the CDR3 is TGTGCCAGCAGTTTGGACTCGCGGGGGGGCACAGATACGCAGTATTTT.

The gene calls are TRBV6-6 and TRBJ1-1; a weak D match, TRBD1 (5 bases). The CDR3 sequence is 14 residues long. The V end was cut by 6 bases, the J end by 0 bases, with 11 bases between. Germline CDR1 and CDR2: MNHNY and SVGAGI (reference sequence). CDR3 coding DNA: TGTGCCAGCAGGGTCAGGGAAATGAACACTGAAGCTTTCTTT. Amino acid sequence: CASRVREMNTEAFF.

The CDR3 spells CASSYSRENQPQHF. CDR3 coding DNA: TGTGCCAGCAGTTACTCGCGAGAAAATCAGCCCCAGCATTTT. The chain is built from TRBV6-6 and TRBJ1-5; D call uncertain. The germline gives CDR1 MNHNY, CDR2 SVGAGI (reference sequence). Between the trimmed V and J ends, which lost 0 bases and 4 bases, there was a span of 7 bases. The CDR3 contains 14 residues.

This clone was detected only a few times. The chain recombines TRBV4-3 with TRBJ2-1, with TRBD2 identical over 11 bases. This CDR3 is 19 amino acids long. The germline V gene has CDR1 LGHNA and CDR2 YSLEER. The ends lost 0 bases at V and 2 bases at J; junction bases unmatched: 9. CDR3 DNA sequence: TGCGCCAGCAGCCAAGAACTAGCGGGAGCTACGGGGGCCTACAATGAGCAGTTCTTC. It is translated as CASSQELAGATGAYNEQFF.

This clone was counted only a few times. The rearrangement joins TRBV2 to TRBJ1-4; TRBD1 matches at 10 bases. The trim removed 2 bases at V and 3 bases at J, leaving 6 bases unmatched. The CDR3 runs 17 residues. The germline CDR1 and CDR2 sequences are SNHLY and FYNNEI. CDR3 sequence: CASSENRGTGANEKLFF. The CDR3 DNA reads as TGTGCCAGCAGTGAAAATCGTGGGACAGGGGCTAATGAAAAACTGTTTTTT.

V is TRBV5-5 and J is TRBJ2-1, with TRBD2 matching 12 bases. The CDR3 is made up of 17 amino acids. Per the germline V gene, CDR1 is SGHKS and CDR2 is YYEKEE (reference sequence). The ends lost 1 base at V and 7 bases at J; junction bases unmatched: 9. CDR3 coding DNA: TGTGCCAGCAGCTTGAGTTCGGCTAGCGGGAGGGGAAATGAGCAGTTCTTC. Translating it yields CASSLSSASGRGNEQFF.

This clone was recorded a few times. The chain recombines TRBV6-4 with TRBJ2-3, with D unclear. Germline V gene data show CDR1 as MRHNA and CDR2 as SNTAGT. This CDR3 comprises 14 residues. The V end lost 3 bases, the J end lost 2 bases, and 9 bases lay between the germline ends. CDR3 in amino acids: CASSEGTSTDTQYF. CDR3 bases: TGTGCCAGCAGTGAGGGAACCTCCACAGATACGCAGTATTTT.

The J gene is TRBJ1-1, the V gene TRBV7-2, with D unclear. V lost 5 bases and J 0 bases, leaving 7 bases between the germline ends. The CDR3 length is 13 residues. From germline, CDR1 is SGHTA and CDR2 FQGNSA. CDR3 region: CASSRALNTEAFF. The DNA for the CDR3 is TGTGCCAGCAGCCGGGCCTTGAACACTGAAGCTTTCTTT.

V and J are TRBV5-6 and TRBJ1-6; 8 bases map to TRBD1. The junction had 7 bases not matched to a gene; V was cut back by 2 bases and J by 9 bases. Germline V gene data show CDR1 as SGHDT and CDR2 as YYEEEE. CDR3 length: 15 amino acids. Here the CDR3 reads CASSFGTGGSSPLHF. CDR3 coding DNA: TGTGCCAGCAGCTTTGGGACAGGCGGGAGTTCACCCCTCCACTTT.

This chain joins TRBV19 and TRBJ2-1; 16 nucleotides line up with TRBD2. This CDR3 spans 16 amino acids. V lost 7 bases to trimming and J lost 7 bases; unmatched junction nucleotides: 7. Germline lookup yields CDR1 LNHDA and CDR2 SQIVND (reference sequence). The CDR3 loop reads CASTPGLAGGRNEQFF. The CDR3 nucleotides read TGTGCCAGTACCCCGGGACTAGCGGGAGGGAGGAATGAGCAGTTCTTC.

This chain links TRBV7-7 with TRBJ2-1, with 13 positions matching TRBD2. Trimming took 5 bases from V and 4 from J; bases not matched to a gene: 8. The CDR3 spans 17 residues. Germline V CDR1 and CDR2: SSHAT, FNYEAQ (reference sequence). The CDR3, as DNA: TGTGCCAGCAGCCCAGCTACTAGCGGGAGGGCTTACAATGAGCAGTTCTTC. Its translation: CASSPATSGRAYNEQFF.

This clone has only a few counts. The chain combines TRBV9 with TRBJ1-1; D remains ambiguous. This CDR3 spans 13 amino acids. The germline V gene has CDR1 SGDLS and CDR2 YYNGEE. Trimming removed 0 bases from V and 3 bases from J, with 6 bases in between. DNA for the CDR3: TGTGCCAGCAGCGTAGTCGGAGACACTGAAGCTTTCTTT. It encodes CASSVVGDTEAFF.

This clone was seen a few times. V is TRBV6-1 and J is TRBJ1-1; D perhaps matches TRBD1 (5 bases). Germline V gives CDR1 MNHNS, CDR2 SASEGT. V lost 5 bases to trimming and J lost 4 bases, with 14 bases between them. This CDR3 has 14 residues. The chain's CDR3 is CASSPGPEGTEAFF. The CDR3 DNA sequence: TGTGCCAGCAGTCCAGGGCCGGAGGGCACTGAAGCTTTCTTT.

This clone showed up just once. The rearrangement uses TRBV19 and TRBJ2-1, with 7 bases fitting TRBD2. The CDR3 covers 14 residues. The J segment lost 0 bases and the V segment lost 8 bases, leaving 4 bases of the junction unmatched. CDR1 and CDR2 from the germline V gene are LNHDA and SQIVND (reference sequence). CDR3 nucleotides: TGTGCCAGTGGGGGGGTGGGCTCCTACAATGAGCAGTTCTTC. Its protein is CASGGVGSYNEQFF.

J is TRBJ2-7 and V is TRBV27, with D perhaps assigned TRBD1 or TRBD2 (5 bases each). The CDR3 totals 14 residues. Germline V gene data show CDR1 as MNHEY and CDR2 as SMNVEV (reference sequence). Trimming removed 3 bases from V and 4 bases from J, with 13 bases in between. CDR3 DNA sequence: TGTGCCAGCAGTTTCCGAATTTGGGGGTACGAGCAGTACTTC. The encoded protein is CASSFRIWGYEQYF.

The gene calls are TRBV19 and TRBJ2-7; 7 bases line up with TRBD1. This CDR3 has 14 residues. Trimming at V came to 5 bases and at J to 1 base, leaving 5 bases not matched to a gene. The germline CDR1 and CDR2 sequences are LNHDA and SQIVND (reference sequence). The CDR3 sequence is CASSDRDRSYEQYF. The CDR3 DNA sequence: TGTGCCAGTAGTGACCGGGACAGATCCTACGAGCAGTACTTC.

The chain uses TRBV5-6 and TRBJ2-7; D possibly corresponds to TRBD2 (5 bases). CDR3 length: 14 residues. CDR1 is SGHDT and CDR2 is YYEEEE in the germline V gene. V lost 2 bases and J lost 0, with 9 bases in between. CDR3 residues: CASSLADISYEQYV. CDR3 coding DNA: TGTGCCAGCAGCTTAGCGGATATCTCCTACGAGCAGTACGTC.

The genes are TRBV7-6 and TRBJ2-1, with 10 bases identical to TRBD2. In germline, CDR1 is SGHVS, CDR2 FNYEAQ. J was trimmed by 2 bases and V by 2 bases; bases with no gene match: 6. There are 17 residues in the CDR3. The CDR3: CASSLLAGVGAYNEQFF. Written as DNA, the CDR3 is TGTGCCAGCAGCTTACTAGCGGGAGTAGGGGCCTACAATGAGCAGTTCTTC.

The rearrangement joins TRBV10-2 to TRBJ2-7; 8 bases match TRBD2. Germline V lookup: CDR1 WSHSY, CDR2 SAAADI. This CDR3 is 15 amino acids long. V was clipped by 0 bases and J by 4 bases; unmatched bases: 5. CDR3 in DNA: TGCGCCAGCAGTGAGTCGACGGGAGGGCAATACGAGCAGTACTTC. It yields the protein CASSESTGGQYEQYF.